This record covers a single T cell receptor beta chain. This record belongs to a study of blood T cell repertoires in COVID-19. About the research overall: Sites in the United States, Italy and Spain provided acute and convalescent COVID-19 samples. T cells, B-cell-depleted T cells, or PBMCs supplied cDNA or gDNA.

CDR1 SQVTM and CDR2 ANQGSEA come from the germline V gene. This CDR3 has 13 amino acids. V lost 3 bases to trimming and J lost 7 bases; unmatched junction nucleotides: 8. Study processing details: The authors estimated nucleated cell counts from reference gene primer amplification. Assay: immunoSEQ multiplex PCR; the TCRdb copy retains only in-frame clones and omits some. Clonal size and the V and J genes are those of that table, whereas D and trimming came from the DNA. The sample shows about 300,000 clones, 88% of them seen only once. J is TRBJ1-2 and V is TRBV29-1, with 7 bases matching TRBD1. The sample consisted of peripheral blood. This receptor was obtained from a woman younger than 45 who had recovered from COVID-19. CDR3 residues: CSVDKGAGRGYTF. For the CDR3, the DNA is TGCAGCGTTGATAAGGGGGCGGGTCGTGGCTACACCTTC.